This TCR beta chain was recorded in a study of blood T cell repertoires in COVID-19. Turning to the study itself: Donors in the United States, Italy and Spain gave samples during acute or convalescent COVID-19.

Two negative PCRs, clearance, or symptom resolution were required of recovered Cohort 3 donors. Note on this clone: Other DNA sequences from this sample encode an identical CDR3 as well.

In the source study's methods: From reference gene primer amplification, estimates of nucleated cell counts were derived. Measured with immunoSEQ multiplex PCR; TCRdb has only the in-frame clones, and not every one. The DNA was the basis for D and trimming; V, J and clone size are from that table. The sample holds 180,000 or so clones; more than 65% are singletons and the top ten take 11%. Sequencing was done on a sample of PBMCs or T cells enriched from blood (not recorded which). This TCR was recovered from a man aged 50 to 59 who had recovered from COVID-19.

The CDR3 DNA reads as TGTGCCAGCAGTGAATCGTCGGGGTTGGGCTACACCTTC. Its protein is CASSESSGLGYTF. This sequence joins TRBV6-1 and TRBJ1-2; D gene ambiguous. The CDR3 consists of 13 residues. CDR1 and CDR2 (germline): MNHNS, SASEGT. Trimming shortened V by 2 bases and J by 8 bases, and 12 bases separated the two germline ends.